This T cell receptor beta chain was captured by sequencing in a study of OX40 agonist ivuxolimab in advanced cancers. The study's findings and limits: At 0.1 to 3.0 mg/kg and by week 6, CD4+ and CD8+ T cells in the blood had expanded clonally.

This CDR3 has 13 residues. Trimming removed 3 bases from V and 7 bases from J, with 13 bases in between. CDR1 SEHNR and CDR2 FQNEAQ come from the germline V gene (reference sequence). To note about this clone: Antigen: not known.

Sequenced by immunoSEQ multiplex PCR; TCRdb stores in-frame clones only, minus some. The sample yields approximately 58,000 clones, around 79% seen once. Patients were excluded for autoimmune disease history or systemic immunosuppression. This TCR was sampled from an adult with an advanced solid tumor such as melanoma, head and neck, liver or kidney cancer. This rearrangement joins TRBV7-9 to TRBJ2-7; either TRBD1 or TRBD2 may fit D (5 bases each). This specimen was CD4+ or CD8+ T cells sorted from blood, taken in a trial of the OX40 agonist ivuxolimab. The CDR3 protein is CASSLAGGTEQYF. CDR3 nucleotide sequence: TGTGCCAGCAGCTTGGCTGGGGGAACTGAGCAGTACTTC.